A single TCR beta chain is shown here with its context. Its antigen is currently unknown. Using its own MiXCR run on the reads, TCRdb lists one record per CDR3 protein. Here the sample spans some 160,000 distinct CDR3 sequences, about a sixth being singletons. The data were obtained in a study of T cell repertoires in cytomegalovirus infection. Study in general: Matching HLA type and CMV infection were both indicated by public TCR beta signatures.

CDR1 is SGHNT and CDR2 is YYREEE in the germline V gene (reference sequence). The trim removed 4 bases at V and 3 bases at J, leaving 13 bases unmatched. CDR3 length: 17 residues. Study findings and constraints: The cumulative frequency of public TCR beta families distinguished individuals who carried CMV together with the relevant HLA. HLA-C-restricted CMV clonotypes gave the most frequent clonotype in two of eight donors.

The sequenced sample consisted of CD8+ T cells from PBMCs. The origin of this receptor is a human donor in good health (CMV status not recorded). Some clones in this sample may be carry-over from other donors' samples. The chain links TRBV5-4 to TRBJ1-3, with 7 bases matching TRBD1. This chain's CDR3 is CASSVGPGTADGNTIYF. The CDR3 nucleotides read TGTGCCAGCAGCGTAGGACCAGGGACAGCTGATGGAAACACCATATATTTT.